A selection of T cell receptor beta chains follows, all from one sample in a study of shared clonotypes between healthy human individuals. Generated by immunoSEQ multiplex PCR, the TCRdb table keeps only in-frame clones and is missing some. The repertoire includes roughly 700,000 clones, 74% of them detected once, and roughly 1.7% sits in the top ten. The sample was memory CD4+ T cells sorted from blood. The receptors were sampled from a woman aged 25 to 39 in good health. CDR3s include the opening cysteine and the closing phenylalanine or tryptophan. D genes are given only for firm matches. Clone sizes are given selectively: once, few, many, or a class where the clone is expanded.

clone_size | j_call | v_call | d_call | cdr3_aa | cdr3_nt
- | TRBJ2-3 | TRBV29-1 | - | CSSWEDTQYF | TGCAGCTCCTGGGAAGATACGCAGTATTTT
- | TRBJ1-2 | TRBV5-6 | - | CASSGGGANYGYTF | TGTGCCAGCTCTGGGGGTGGGGCCAACTATGGCTACACCTTC
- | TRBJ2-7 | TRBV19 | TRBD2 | CASSAGGGYEQYF | TGTGCCAGTAGCGCCGGGGGGGGCTACGAGCAGTACTTC
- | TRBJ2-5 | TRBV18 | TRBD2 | CASQKTSSNKETQYF | TGTGCCAGCCAAAAGACTAGCAGTAACAAAGAGACCCAGTACTTC
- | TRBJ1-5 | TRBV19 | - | CASSISSVVSGGVQPQHF | TGTGCCAGTAGTATTTCCTCGGTCGTCTCGGGGGGCGTGCAGCCCCAGCATTTT
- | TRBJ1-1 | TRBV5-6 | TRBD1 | CASSWADRAVTEAFF | TGTGCCAGCAGCTGGGCGGACAGGGCGGTTACTGAAGCTTTCTTT
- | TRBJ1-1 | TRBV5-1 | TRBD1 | CASNPQGADTEAFF | TGCGCCAGCAACCCACAGGGGGCGGACACTGAAGCTTTCTTT
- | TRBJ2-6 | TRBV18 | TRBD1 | CASSPFRGKPVSGANVLTF | TGTGCCAGCTCACCATTCAGGGGGAAACCTGTCTCAGGGGCCAACGTCCTGACTTTC
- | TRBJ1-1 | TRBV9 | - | CASSVAWGTEAFF | TGTGCCAGCAGCGTAGCGTGGGGCACTGAAGCTTTCTTT
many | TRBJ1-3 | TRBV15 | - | CATSKGDGSILFSGNTIYF | TGTGCCACCAGCAAGGGCGACGGGTCTATCCTTTTCTCTGGAAACACCATATATTTT
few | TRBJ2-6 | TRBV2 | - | CASSEYGRSSGANVLTF | TGTGCCAGCAGTGAATATGGACGGTCCTCTGGGGCCAACGTCCTGACTTTC
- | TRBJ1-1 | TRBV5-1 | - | CASSLFAGARSTEAFF | TGCGCCAGCAGCTTGTTCGCGGGGGCGCGGAGCACTGAAGCTTTCTTT
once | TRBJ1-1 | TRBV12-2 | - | CARSQVVEAFF | TGTGCAAGGTCGCAAGTGGTTGAAGCTTTCTTT
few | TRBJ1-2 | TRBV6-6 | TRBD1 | CASSAGQGGAF | TGTGCCAGCAGTGCGGGACAGGGTGGCGCCTTC
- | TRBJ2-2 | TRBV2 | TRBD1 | CASRDRGEAGELFF | TGTGCCAGCAGGGACAGGGGGGAAGCCGGGGAGCTGTTTTTT
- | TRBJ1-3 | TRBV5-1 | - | CASSTGTSGNTIYF | TGCGCCAGCTCCACCGGGACCTCTGGAAACACCATATATTTT
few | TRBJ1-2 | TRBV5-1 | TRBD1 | CASSLQGENGYTF | TGCGCCAGCAGTCTACAGGGGGAAAATGGCTACACCTTC
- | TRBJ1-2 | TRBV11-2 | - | CASSPEAGGRSGYTF | TGTGCCAGCAGCCCCGAGGCCGGGGGGCGCAGTGGCTACACCTTC
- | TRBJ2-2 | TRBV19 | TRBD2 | CASSIGFLAGRNTGELFF | TGTGCCAGTAGTATAGGTTTTCTAGCGGGACGGAACACCGGGGAGCTGTTTTTT
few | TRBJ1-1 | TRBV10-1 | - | CASSESGDTEAFF | TGCGCCAGCAGTGAGTCGGGGGACACTGAAGCTTTCTTT
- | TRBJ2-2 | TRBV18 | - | CASSTPEGANTGELFF | TGTGCCAGCTCGACCCCGGAGGGAGCGAACACCGGGGAGCTGTTTTTT
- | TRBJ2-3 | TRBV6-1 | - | CASSEVGPQYF | TGTGCCAGCAGTGAAGTCGGTCCGCAGTATTTT
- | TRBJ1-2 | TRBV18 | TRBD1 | CASSVQGGDYTF | TGTGCCAGCTCAGTTCAAGGGGGCGACTACACCTTC
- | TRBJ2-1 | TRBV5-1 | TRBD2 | CASSLAIRGRSSEQFF | TGCGCCAGCAGCTTGGCGATCCGCGGGAGAAGTAGCGAGCAGTTCTTC
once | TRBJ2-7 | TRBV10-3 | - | CAIRGLNGYEQYF | TGTGCCATAAGAGGACTGAACGGATACGAGCAGTACTTC
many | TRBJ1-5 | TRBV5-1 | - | CASSLGGPISNQPQHF | TGCGCCAGCAGCTTAGGGGGACCCATTAGCAATCAGCCCCAGCATTTT
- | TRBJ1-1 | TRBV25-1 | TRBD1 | CASSAQGQGRAEAFF | TGTGCCAGCAGTGCCCAGGGACAGGGAAGAGCTGAAGCTTTCTTT
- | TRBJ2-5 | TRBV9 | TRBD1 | CASSTGTERKETQYF | TGTGCCAGCAGTACCGGGACAGAAAGAAAAGAGACCCAGTACTTC
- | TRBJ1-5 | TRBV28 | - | CASSMGRYSNQPQHF | TGTGCCAGCAGTATGGGACGGTATAGCAATCAGCCCCAGCATTTT
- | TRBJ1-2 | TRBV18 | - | CASSAQDGYTF | TGTGCCAGCTCAGCTCAGGATGGCTACACCTTC
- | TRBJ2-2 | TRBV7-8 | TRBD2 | CASSLGGRGELFF | TGTGCCAGCAGCTTAGGCGGGAGAGGGGAGCTGTTTTTT
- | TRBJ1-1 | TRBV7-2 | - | CASSLTVGVSTEAFF | TGTGCCAGCAGCTTAACAGTGGGGGTATCGACTGAAGCTTTCTTT
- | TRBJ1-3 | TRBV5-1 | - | CASSLSSRGTGNTIYF | TGCGCCAGCAGCTTGTCGTCCAGGGGCACTGGAAACACCATATATTTT
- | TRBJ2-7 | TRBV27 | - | CASSLSTSYEQYF | TGTGCCAGCAGTTTATCAACCAGTTACGAGCAGTACTTC
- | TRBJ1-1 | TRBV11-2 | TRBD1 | CASSQRQGVTTEAFF | TGTGCCAGCAGCCAACGACAGGGGGTGACCACTGAAGCTTTCTTT
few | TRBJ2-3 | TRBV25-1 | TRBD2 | CASSNAGGLADTQYF | TGTGCCAGCAGTAATGCGGGAGGGCTTGCAGATACGCAGTATTTT
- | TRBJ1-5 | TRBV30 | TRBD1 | CAWKTDREVWVPQHF | TGTGCCTGGAAGACGGACAGGGAGGTCTGGGTGCCCCAGCATTTT
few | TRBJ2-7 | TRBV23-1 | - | CASSQSRPYEQYF | TGCGCCAGCAGTCAATCGAGGCCCTACGAGCAGTACTTC
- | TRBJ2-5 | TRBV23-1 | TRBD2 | CASSTWTGGETQYF | TGCGCCAGCAGTACCTGGACGGGAGGGGAGACCCAGTACTTC
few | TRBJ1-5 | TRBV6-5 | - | CASSLFQGNQPQHF | TGTGCCAGCAGCCTTTTCCAGGGCAATCAGCCCCAGCATTTT